This T cell receptor beta chain is from a study of identical twins. This clonotype was seen ten or more times. TCRdb reprocessed the 5' RACE reads with MiXCR, giving one entry per CDR3 protein. The sample lists 1.5 million or so distinct CDR3 sequences; more than 30% were seen once. This CDR3 is 13 amino acids long. V gave up 3 bases and J gave up 0 bases, with 5 bases separating them. CDR1 is MNHNS and CDR2 is SASEGT in the germline V gene. Sequenced input: cord blood. The sequence derives from a newborn girl in good health. The chain has TRBV6-1 and TRBJ1-2, with D hard to call. The CDR3 DNA follows: TGTGCCAGCAGTGACAGAACTAACTATGGCTACACCTTC. Its translation: CASSDRTNYGYTF.